This T cell receptor (beta chain) is from a study of cytomegalovirus exposure and HLA in healthy donors. Broader study findings: A reported reduction in N-insertions relative to the approximately 640-donor mean was seen in an Asian-associated ancestry cluster in a later analysis. Donors were assumed by presence/absence analyses to have roughly uniform sequencing depth. Clonal expansion was found to be greater in HLA-associated TCR beta chains than in equally common others in a later analysis. Sequencing likely generated an artifact that appeared as a cluster of highly shared sequence variants.

With regard to this clone: Its matching antigen is unknown.

The PCR made use of 60 Vbeta and 13 Jbeta primers. Clones were read by immunoSEQ multiplex PCR, and TCRdb kept only the in-frame ones, dropping some. The table lists about 120,000 clones, about 80% of them singletons. V trimming: 2 bases; J trimming: 4 bases; junction bases outside the gene matches: 7. Germline CDR1 is PRHDT and CDR2 is FYEKMQ (reference sequence). CDR3 size: 15 residues. The clonotype was recovered from a woman aged 35 to 49 in good health and CMV-seropositive. The rearrangement joins TRBV13 to TRBJ1-2; 7 positions match TRBD1. Sequenced material: PBMCs. The CDR3 sequence: CASSLPGDRTYGYTF. CDR3 nucleotide sequence: TGTGCCAGCAGCTTACCGGGGGACAGAACCTATGGCTACACCTTC.